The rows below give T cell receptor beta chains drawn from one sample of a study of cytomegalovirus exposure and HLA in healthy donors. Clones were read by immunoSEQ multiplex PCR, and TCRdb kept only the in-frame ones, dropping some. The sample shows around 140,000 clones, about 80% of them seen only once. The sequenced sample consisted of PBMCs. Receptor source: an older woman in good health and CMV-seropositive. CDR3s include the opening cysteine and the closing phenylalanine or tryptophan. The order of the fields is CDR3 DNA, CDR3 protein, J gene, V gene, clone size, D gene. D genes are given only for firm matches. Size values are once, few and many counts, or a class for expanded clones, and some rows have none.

TGTGCCAGCAGCTCGACAGGGGGCGGCTATGGCTACACCTTC CASSSTGGGYGYTF TRBJ1-2 TRBV7-9 - TRBD1
TGTGCCAGCAGCTTCCGTGGCAGGGGCCCGACGGCCCAAGAGACCCAGTACTTC CASSFRGRGPTAQETQYF TRBJ2-5 TRBV7-2 - -
TGTGCCAGCAGTCAGAAATTGAACACTGAAGCTTTCTTT CASSQKLNTEAFF TRBJ1-1 TRBV7-6 - -
TGTGCCAGCAGCGTGAGCCTGTCCTACACCTTC CASSVSLSYTF TRBJ1-2 TRBV5-4 - -
TGTGCCAGCAGCCAAGCCAACTCAGAAAAACTGTTTTTT CASSQANSEKLFF TRBJ1-4 TRBV14 - -
TGTGCCCTCGGAGGGGACTATGGCTACACCTTC CALGGDYGYTF TRBJ1-2 TRBV28 - -
TGTGCCAGCACTACCGGACTAGTGGGAAGGTCCGGGGAGCTGTTTTTT CASTTGLVGRSGELFF TRBJ2-2 TRBV2 - TRBD2
TGTGCCAGCAGTGACCAATCCGGGACACAGGACGAGCAGTACTTC CASSDQSGTQDEQYF TRBJ2-7 TRBV6-1 - -
TGTGCCAGCAGCGTTACGGACAGCCAGGAGCAGTTCTTC CASSVTDSQEQFF TRBJ2-1 TRBV7-9 - -
TGTGCCAGCAGTTTTACGGTTGGGCACAATGAGCAGTTCTTC CASSFTVGHNEQFF TRBJ2-1 TRBV27 - -
TGTGCCAGCAGCTCTGAAGAGACCCAGTACTTC CASSSEETQYF TRBJ2-5 TRBV2 - -
TGTGCCAGTAGTTCCCGGCAAGGAGCCTTTGAGCAGTTCTTC CASSSRQGAFEQFF TRBJ2-1 TRBV19 - -
TGTGCCAGCAGTTTCAACCGGGACAGAGCCTATGGCTACACCTTC CASSFNRDRAYGYTF TRBJ1-2 TRBV27 - TRBD1
TGTGCCAGCAGTGAGGGGGCAGGGGTGAATCAGCCCCAGCATTTT CASSEGAGVNQPQHF TRBJ1-5 TRBV2 once -
TGTGCCAGCAGAGTCCGGAGGACAGGAATAACCTACGAGCAGTACTTC CASRVRRTGITYEQYF TRBJ2-7 TRBV13 - TRBD1
TGTGCCTGGAGTGCTCAGGGGAGCACTGAAGCTTTCTTT CAWSAQGSTEAFF TRBJ1-1 TRBV30 - -
TGTGCCTGGAGGGGACCTCAAGGGACTAGCGGCTACAATGAGCAGTTCTTC CAWRGPQGTSGYNEQFF TRBJ2-1 TRBV30 - TRBD2
TGTGCCAGCAGGGGCCCCGTCTCCTACGAGCAGTACTTC CASRGPVSYEQYF TRBJ2-7 TRBV6-6 - -
TGTGCCAGCAGCCGGGACAGGGTGACTGGAAACACCATATATTTT CASSRDRVTGNTIYF TRBJ1-3 TRBV5-4 - TRBD1
TGCGCCAGCAGCCAAATCTCCAAACCCGGGACACTCAACACTGAAGCTTTCTTT CASSQISKPGTLNTEAFF TRBJ1-1 TRBV4-1 once -
TGTGCCAGCAGCCTGACAGGGTTCCATCAGCCCCAGCATTTT CASSLTGFHQPQHF TRBJ1-5 TRBV28 - TRBD1
TGCGCCAGCAGCTCCGAGCGGAACTACTACGAGCAGTACTTC CASSSERNYYEQYF TRBJ2-7 TRBV5-1 - -
TGCGCCAGCAGCCCGGGGTCCGGCGCCTACGAGCAGTACTTC CASSPGSGAYEQYF TRBJ2-7 TRBV4-3 - -
TGTGCCAGCAGTGACCGGACAGGGGACAATGAGCAGTTCTTC CASSDRTGDNEQFF TRBJ2-1 TRBV25-1 once TRBD1
TGTGCCAGCAACTGGGGGAGGGGGGACACTGAAGCTTTCTTT CASNWGRGDTEAFF TRBJ1-1 TRBV7-8 - -
TGTGCCACCAGCAGAGATCCCGGACAGGGCAGTCGCGGCTACACCTTC CATSRDPGQGSRGYTF TRBJ1-2 TRBV15 - TRBD1
TGTGCCAGCAGCTTGGACAGGGAGGCCGGGGAGCTGTTTTTT CASSLDREAGELFF TRBJ2-2 TRBV7-3 once TRBD1